This T cell receptor beta chain is drawn from a study of blood T cell repertoires in COVID-19. Across the whole study: Italy, Spain and the United States were the sources of the convalescent and acute COVID-19 samples. PBMCs, B-cell-depleted T cells, or T cells were the source of the cDNA or gDNA that made up the material.

CDR1 is SGHDT, CDR2 YYEEEE, per germline. The CDR3 extends over 13 amino acids. V was shortened by 0 bases and J by 9 bases, with 13 bases between the two germline ends. Per the study methods: Reference gene primers were amplified, and this amplification served to estimate nucleated cell counts. The method was immunoSEQ multiplex PCR; TCRdb's version includes in-frame clones alone and lacks a portion of them. V and J calls and clone size are as listed in that table; D and trimming were resolved from the DNA. The sample gives about 89,000 clones, about 80% of which show up once; under 25% is in the top ten.

The sequenced sample consisted of peripheral blood. The rearrangement links TRBV5-6 to TRBJ2-7, with D perhaps TRBD1 (6 bases). The receptor was derived from a woman over 75 with acute or convalescent COVID-19. CDR3 DNA sequence: TGTGCCAGCAGCTTGGGGGACATGGGGCCGCAGTACTTC. It encodes CASSLGDMGPQYF. Drawing the rest from reference TRBV5-6 and TRBJ2-7, the complete variable domain is DAGVTQSPTHLIKTRGQQVTLRCSPKSGHDTVSWYQQALGQGPQFIFQYYEEEERQRGNFPDRFSGHQFPNYSSELNVNALLLGDSALYLCASSLGDMGPQYFGPGTRLTVT.